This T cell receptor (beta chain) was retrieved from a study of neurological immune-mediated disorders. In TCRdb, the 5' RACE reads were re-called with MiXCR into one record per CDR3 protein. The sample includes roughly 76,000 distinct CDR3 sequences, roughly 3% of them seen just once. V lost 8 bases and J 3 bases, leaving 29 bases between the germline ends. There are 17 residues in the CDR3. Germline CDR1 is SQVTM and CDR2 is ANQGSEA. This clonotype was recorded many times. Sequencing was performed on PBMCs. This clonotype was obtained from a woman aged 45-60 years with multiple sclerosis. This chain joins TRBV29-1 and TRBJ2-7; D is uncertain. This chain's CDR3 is CSHGRPGDPLPNYEQYV. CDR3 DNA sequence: TGCAGCCACGGCCGACCAGGTGACCCATTACCAAACTACGAGCAGTACGTC.